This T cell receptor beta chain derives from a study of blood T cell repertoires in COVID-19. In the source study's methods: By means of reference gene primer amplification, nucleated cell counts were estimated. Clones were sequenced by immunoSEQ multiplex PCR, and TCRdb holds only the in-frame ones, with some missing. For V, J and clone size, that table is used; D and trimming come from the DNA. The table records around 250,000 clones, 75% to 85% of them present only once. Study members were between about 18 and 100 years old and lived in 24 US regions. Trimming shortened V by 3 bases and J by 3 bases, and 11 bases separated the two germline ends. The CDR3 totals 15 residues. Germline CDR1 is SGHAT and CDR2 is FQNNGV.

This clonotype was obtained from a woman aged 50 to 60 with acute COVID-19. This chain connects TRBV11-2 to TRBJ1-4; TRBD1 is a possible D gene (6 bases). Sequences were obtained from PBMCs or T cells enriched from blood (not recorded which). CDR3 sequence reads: CASSFGQTANEKLFF. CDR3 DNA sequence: TGTGCCAGCAGCTTCGGACAGACGGCTAATGAAAAACTGTTTTTT.